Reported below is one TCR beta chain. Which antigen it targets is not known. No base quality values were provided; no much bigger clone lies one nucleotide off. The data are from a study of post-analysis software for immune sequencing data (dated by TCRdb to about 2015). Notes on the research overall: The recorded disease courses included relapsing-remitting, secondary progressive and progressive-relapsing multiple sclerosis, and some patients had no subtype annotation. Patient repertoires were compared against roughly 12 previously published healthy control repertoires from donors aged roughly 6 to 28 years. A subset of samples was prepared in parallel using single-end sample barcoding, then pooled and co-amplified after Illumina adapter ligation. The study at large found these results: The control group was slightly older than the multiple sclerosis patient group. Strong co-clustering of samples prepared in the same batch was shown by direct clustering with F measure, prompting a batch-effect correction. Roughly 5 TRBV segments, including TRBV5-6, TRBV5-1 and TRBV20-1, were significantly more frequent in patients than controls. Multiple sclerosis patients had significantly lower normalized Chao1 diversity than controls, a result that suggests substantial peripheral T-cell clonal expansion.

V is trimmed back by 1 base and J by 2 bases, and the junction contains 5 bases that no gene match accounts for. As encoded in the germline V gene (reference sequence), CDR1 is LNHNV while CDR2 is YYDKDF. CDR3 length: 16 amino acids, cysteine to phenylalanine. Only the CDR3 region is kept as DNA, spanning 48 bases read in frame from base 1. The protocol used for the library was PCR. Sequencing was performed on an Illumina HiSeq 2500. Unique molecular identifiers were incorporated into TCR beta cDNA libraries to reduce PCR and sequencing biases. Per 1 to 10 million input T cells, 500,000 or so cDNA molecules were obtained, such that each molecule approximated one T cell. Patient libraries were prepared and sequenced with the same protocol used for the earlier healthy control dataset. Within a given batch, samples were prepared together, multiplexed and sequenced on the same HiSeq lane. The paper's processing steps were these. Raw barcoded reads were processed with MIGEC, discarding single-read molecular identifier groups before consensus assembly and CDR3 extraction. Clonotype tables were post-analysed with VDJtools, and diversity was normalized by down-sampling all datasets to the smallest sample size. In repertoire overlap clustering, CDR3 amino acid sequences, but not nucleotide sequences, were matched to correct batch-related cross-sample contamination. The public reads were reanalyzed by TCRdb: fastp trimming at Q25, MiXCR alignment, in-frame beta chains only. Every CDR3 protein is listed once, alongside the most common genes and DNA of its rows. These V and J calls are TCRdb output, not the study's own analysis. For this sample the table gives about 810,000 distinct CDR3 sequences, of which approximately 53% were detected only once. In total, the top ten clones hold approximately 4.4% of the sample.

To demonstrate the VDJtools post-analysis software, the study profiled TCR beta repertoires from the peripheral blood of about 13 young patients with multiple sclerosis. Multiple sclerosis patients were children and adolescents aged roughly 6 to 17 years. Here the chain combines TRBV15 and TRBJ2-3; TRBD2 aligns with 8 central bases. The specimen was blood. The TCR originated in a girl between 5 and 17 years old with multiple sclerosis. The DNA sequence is TGTGCCACCAGCAGAGCCGGGACTAGTGCCACAGATACGCAGTATTTT. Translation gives CATSRAGTSATDTQYF.